The source of this T cell receptor beta chain is a study of response to subunit inactivated influenza vaccine. TCRdb ran MiXCR on the RT-PCR reads and lists one entry per CDR3 protein. This sample yields about 650,000 distinct CDR3 sequences, of which around 13% are seen a single time; around 7.6% belongs to the top ten. J was trimmed by 7 bases and V by 5 bases; bases with no gene match: 2. The CDR3 is made up of 12 amino acids. This clonotype came up a few times. The receptor comes from a man aged 45 to 65 who received an inactivated influenza vaccine. The sequencing here drew on PBMCs from blood, taken 14 days before vaccination. V is TRBV12-3 or TRBV12-4 and J is TRBJ2-3, with 8 bases fitting TRBD1. CDR3 amino acids: CASSRDRYTQYF. CDR3 sequence (DNA): TGTGCCAGCAGTAGGGACAGGTATACGCAGTATTTT.